The present T cell receptor beta chain was sequenced within a study of radiation and T cells in renal cell carcinoma (TCRdb year 2020). In the study overall: TCR beta sequencing covered 50 or so samples in total, comprising 25 or so tumors and about 27 peripheral blood samples. Across all 50 or so samples, under 5 million unique CDR3 nucleotide sequences, encoding around 2.4 million unique CDR3 amino acid sequences, were identified. The final blood draw was performed at 4 weeks after radiation, at the same time as nephrectomy.

In regard to this clone: Its antigen is not yet known. No qualities accompany the bases; no much larger clone lies one base away. The same CDR3 also results from other DNA sequences found in this sample.

The intended sense of this specimen's time point label: blood 4 weeks post-SBRT, at nephrectomy. Per the publication, the treatment or condition label means: 15 Gy SBRT to primary tumor, nephrectomy 4 weeks later. Samples were obtained from a clinical trial, in which 15 Gy stereotactic body radiation therapy was delivered to primary renal cell carcinomas and nephrectomy was performed 4 weeks later. To follow tumor-enriched clonotypes, peripheral blood was collected serially from radiation-treated patients at baseline and again at 2 weeks and 4 weeks after SBRT. Every patient's renal cell carcinoma showed clear cell pathology. Genomic DNA for TCR sequencing was prepared using the QIAamp DNA Blood Mini Kit (Qiagen). The analyses included just those samples that passed every quality control check. Deletion took 4 bases off V and 0 bases off J, with a span of 4 bases between the germline ends. CDR1 and CDR2 (SGHDN, FVKESK) derive from the germline V gene. Including cysteine and phenylalanine, the CDR3 has 12 amino acids. Just the 36-base CDR3 DNA is kept, in frame starting at base 1.

TCR beta libraries were generated from genomic DNA with the immunoSEQ kit, following the manufacturer's recommendations. To prepare libraries, a first multiplex PCR with proprietary primers was run, followed by a second PCR that added unique barcodes, and a bead cleanup was done after each round. Each sample batch included a kit-provided positive control reaction and a negative control reaction. The final libraries were assessed on an Agilent 4200 TapeStation D1000 ScreenTape, pooled by volume, and quantified by qPCR. Sequencing was performed on an Illumina NextSeq500 using a MidOutput 150-cycle cartridge, with 156 Read1 cycles, 15 Index1 cycles, and the kit custom primers. The pooled library was loaded at 0.85 to 1 pM, with an approximately 20% PhiX control spiked in. The paper's processing steps were these. Vendor-processed data were analyzed in R, and a clonotype was defined as all T cells sharing the same CDR3 nucleotide sequence. For clone abundance analyses, frequencies were normalized to the 10,000 most abundant clones in each sample. Public T cell clones, which averaged fewer than five per sample, were removed prior to analysis. A difference in abundance of at least 32-fold between compartments was used to define tumor-enriched and baseline blood-enriched clonotypes. A beta-binomial differential abundance model was used to identify clonotypes that expanded or contracted between blood time points. Tumor-blood repertoire similarity was measured with the Baroni-Urbani and Buser coefficient, and groups were compared using two-tailed Wilcoxon tests in R. The clones in this table, taken by TCRdb from immuneACCESS, are in-frame only. Not every clone is retained; where verified, under half of the shortfall comes from an unresolved V gene, and the cause of the rest is unknown. V, J and clone size are taken as reported in that table, and D and trimming were inferred from the DNA itself. This sample gives tens of thousands of clones in total; about nine tenths of them show up just once. The ten biggest clones cover around 6% of the sample.

Summary of the overall study and its limitations: Changes in the blood repertoire were not tracked past 4 weeks after treatment. With a single-armed trial design, the study had no way to address how radiation dose or scheduling affects the TCR repertoire. An increase in top tumor clonotypes in blood was observed from baseline to 2 weeks post-radiation, followed by contraction by 4 weeks, which was taken to suggest transient expansion of tumor-resident clones. Because no pretreatment tumor biopsies were available, whether clonotypes were present in the tumor at baseline could not be determined.

In this chain, TRBV14 is recombined with TRBJ2-7; no confident D gene assignment can be made. The source is a woman aged 70-85 years with renal cell carcinoma. Specimen: blood, collected from a patient whose treatment included radiotherapy and nephrectomy. The CDR3 reads CASSLNSYEQYF. The DNA sequence is given as TGTGCCAGCAGCCTCAACTCCTACGAGCAGTACTTC.